This is a list of T cell receptor beta chains from one sample in a study of blood T cells in healthy people across ages. TCRdb called the 5' RACE reads again in MiXCR, with one record for every CDR3 protein. The sample shows about 800,000 distinct CDR3 sequences, roughly 60% of them seen only once. Sequences were obtained from blood. These receptors were taken from a man younger than 40 in good health. CDR3s include the opening cysteine and the closing phenylalanine or tryptophan. D genes are given only for firm matches. Rows may omit the clone size; those that give it use once, few, many or a size class.

V	D	J	size	CDR3	DNA
TRBV20-1	.	TRBJ1-1	.	CSARDPKVTEAFF	TGCAGTGCCCGGGACCCAAAGGTCACTGAAGCTTTCTTT
TRBV6-5	.	TRBJ2-7	.	CASRRDSLLSYEQYF	TGTGCCAGCAGGCGGGACAGTTTATTATCCTACGAGCAGTACTTC
TRBV11-2	.	TRBJ2-5	.	CASSLVASSYNEQYF	TGTGCCAGCAGCTTAGTGGCTAGCAGCTACAATGAGCAGTACTTC
TRBV3-1	.	TRBJ2-1	.	CASSRDHSYNEQFF	TGTGCCAGCAGCCGGGACCACTCCTACAATGAGCAGTTCTTC
TRBV12-3/TRBV12-4	TRBD2	TRBJ2-7	.	CASTMTSGGSYEQYF	TGTGCCAGCACCATGACTAGCGGTGGGTCCTACGAGCAGTACTTC
TRBV3-1	.	TRBJ2-7	few	CASSQDWRPNYEQYF	TGTGCCAGCAGCCAAGATTGGCGACCGAACTACGAGCAGTACTTC
TRBV28	.	TRBJ2-4	.	CASTIKGVQNIQYF	TGTGCCAGCACCATCAAGGGGGTCCAAAACATTCAGTACTTC
TRBV25-1	.	TRBJ2-3	.	CASSDRASTDTQYF	TGTGCCAGCAGTGATCGGGCTAGCACAGATACGCAGTATTTT
TRBV29-1	.	TRBJ1-5	.	CSVGRPRSNQPQHF	TGCAGCGTTGGCAGGCCCCGGAGCAATCAGCCCCAGCATTTT
TRBV19	TRBD2	TRBJ2-5	.	CASSSHWTSTQETQYF	TGTGCCAGTAGTAGCCACTGGACTAGCACGCAAGAGACCCAGTACTTC
TRBV10-3	.	TRBJ2-5	few	CAITATGRETQYF	TGTGCCATCACTGCCACCGGGCGGGAGACCCAGTACTTC
TRBV20-1	.	TRBJ1-6	.	CSALLPARGANSPLHF	TGCAGTGCTCTCCTTCCGGCCCGGGGAGCTAATTCACCCCTCCACTTT
TRBV6-5	.	TRBJ1-2	many	CASSYLQSAGYGYTF	TGTGCCAGCAGTTATCTCCAATCCGCGGGCTATGGCTACACCTTC
TRBV7-2	.	TRBJ2-3	.	CASSLAVWSSDTQYF	TGTGCCAGCAGCTTAGCGGTCTGGTCCTCAGATACGCAGTATTTT
TRBV5-1	TRBD2	TRBJ2-1	.	CASSSQISGGAYNEQFF	TGCGCCAGCAGCTCCCAAATTAGCGGGGGGGCCTACAATGAGCAGTTCTTC
TRBV14	.	TRBJ2-6	.	CASSFRAATGANVLTF	TGTGCCAGCAGCTTCCGGGCCGCAACTGGGGCCAACGTCCTGACTTTC
TRBV6-2/TRBV6-3	.	TRBJ2-7	few	CASSLPAGASEQYF	TGTGCCAGCAGCCTCCCCGCGGGGGCAAGCGAGCAGTACTTC
TRBV30	TRBD2	TRBJ2-7	.	CACLTLAGGGEQYF	TGTGCCTGCCTGACTCTAGCGGGAGGCGGCGAGCAGTACTTC
TRBV2	TRBD1	TRBJ2-5	.	CATRGQGVETLYF	TGTGCCACCCGGGGACAGGGCGTCGAGACCCTGTACTTC
TRBV20-1	TRBD2	TRBJ2-3	many	CSARQVGGRVTDTQYF	TGCAGTGCTCGGCAGGTTGGAGGGAGGGTTACAGATACGCAGTATTTT
TRBV4-2	.	TRBJ2-6	few	CASSQLFGDSGANVLTF	TGTGCCAGCAGCCAATTATTCGGGGATTCCGGGGCCAACGTCCTGACTTTC
TRBV29-1	.	TRBJ2-7	.	CSATQQVSYEQYF	TGCAGCGCCACCCAACAGGTCTCCTACGAGCAGTACTTC
TRBV14	.	TRBJ2-6	.	CASSPRQGRANVLTF	TGTGCCAGCAGCCCCAGGCAGGGGAGGGCCAACGTCCTGACTTTC
TRBV7-2	TRBD1	TRBJ2-1	.	CASSFGTEYNEQFF	TGTGCCAGCAGCTTTGGGACAGAGTACAATGAGCAGTTCTTC
TRBV28	.	TRBJ1-2	.	CASSQSRAGGYTF	TGTGCCAGCAGCCAATCGAGGGCCGGAGGCTACACCTTC
TRBV27	.	TRBJ1-2	.	CASSLKRGGYGYTF	TGTGCCAGCAGTTTAAAAAGGGGCGGCTATGGCTACACCTTC
TRBV11-2	TRBD1	TRBJ1-2	few	CASSTSTGNYGYTF	TGTGCCAGCAGCACGTCGACAGGGAACTATGGCTACACCTTC
TRBV9	.	TRBJ2-4	.	CASSVTSGTNIQYF	TGTGCCAGCAGCGTCACCAGCGGAACCAACATTCAGTACTTC
TRBV11-2	TRBD2	TRBJ2-1	.	CASSPGRTSEDNEQFF	TGTGCCAGCAGCCCAGGCCGGACTAGCGAAGACAATGAGCAGTTCTTC
TRBV4-3	.	TRBJ2-3	.	CASSQDWTGRREKKRKTQYF	TGCGCCAGCAGCCAAGACTGGACGGGTCGTCGGGAAAAAAAGCGGAAGACGCAGTATTTT
TRBV5-1	.	TRBJ2-3	.	CASSSPGGPPTDTQYF	TGCGCCAGCAGCTCCCCCGGGGGCCCGCCCACAGATACGCAGTATTTT
TRBV24-1	.	TRBJ2-5	few	CATSDLQGGQETQYF	TGTGCCACCAGTGATTTGCAGGGGGGCCAAGAGACCCAGTACTTC
TRBV11-1	.	TRBJ2-1	.	CASSSIQGAYNEQFF	TGTGCCAGCAGTTCGATTCAGGGAGCGTACAATGAGCAGTTCTTC
TRBV28	.	TRBJ2-7	.	CASTRAGYEQYF	TGTGCCAGTACCCGGGCAGGCTACGAGCAGTACTTC
TRBV10-2	.	TRBJ2-1	.	CASSDLDSYNEQFF	TGCGCCAGCAGTGACCTAGACTCCTACAATGAGCAGTTCTTC
TRBV7-3	.	TRBJ2-3	many	CASSLGSSPTDTQYF	TGTGCCAGCAGCTTAGGTTCCTCCCCCACAGATACGCAGTATTTT
TRBV28	TRBD1	TRBJ2-1	.	CASSLDRATNEQFF	TGTGCCAGCAGTTTAGACAGGGCCACCAATGAGCAGTTCTTC
TRBV15	TRBD1	TRBJ1-5	.	CATSREQGKNQPQHF	TGTGCCACCAGCAGAGAACAGGGGAAAAATCAGCCCCAGCATTTT
TRBV15	.	TRBJ2-7	few	CATSRDLEQYF	TGTGCCACCAGCAGAGATTTGGAGCAGTACTTC
TRBV20-1	TRBD1	TRBJ1-2	.	CSFNRGNGYTF	TGCAGTTTCAACAGGGGAAATGGCTACACCTTC
TRBV5-1	.	TRBJ2-3	.	CASLGGVAGDTQYF	TGCGCCAGCCTTGGCGGGGTCGCCGGAGATACGCAGTATTTT
TRBV12-3/TRBV12-4	.	TRBJ1-5	.	CASSPSRVDQPQHF	TGTGCCAGCAGTCCCAGTAGGGTTGATCAGCCCCAGCATTTT
TRBV20-1	TRBD2	TRBJ2-5	.	CSALLAGEKETQYF	TGCAGTGCTCTACTAGCGGGAGAAAAAGAGACCCAGTACTTC
TRBV7-2	TRBD2	TRBJ2-5	few	CASSNRLAGVNEAQYF	TGTGCCAGCAGCAACAGACTAGCGGGGGTGAATGAGGCCCAGTACTTC
TRBV28	.	TRBJ2-7	.	CASSQPGVPEQYF	TGTGCCAGCAGTCAACCGGGAGTCCCCGAGCAGTACTTC
TRBV29-1	TRBD1	TRBJ2-5	.	CSAYGDRVMSETQYF	TGCAGCGCTTATGGGGACAGGGTTATGTCAGAGACCCAGTACTTC
TRBV28	TRBD1	TRBJ2-7	many	CASSFRPLTGSSYEQYF	TGTGCCAGCAGTTTTCGGCCCTTGACAGGGAGCTCCTACGAGCAGTACTTC
TRBV29-1	.	TRBJ2-4	few	CSVVSSKNIQYF	TGCAGCGTTGTCTCTTCCAAAAACATTCAGTACTTC
TRBV6-2/TRBV6-3	.	TRBJ2-1	many	CASSPRAYNEQFF	TGTGCCAGCAGCCCCAGGGCCTACAATGAGCAGTTCTTC
TRBV7-2	.	TRBJ1-5	.	CASSLAGTGRNQPQHF	TGTGCCAGCAGCTTAGCGGGGACGGGTAGAAATCAGCCCCAGCATTTT
TRBV2	.	TRBJ2-1	.	CASSELSNEQFF	TGTGCCAGCAGTGAACTCAGCAATGAGCAGTTCTTC
TRBV2	TRBD2	TRBJ2-1	.	CASYGGSYNEQFF	TGTGCCAGTTACGGGGGGTCCTACAATGAGCAGTTCTTC
TRBV29-1	.	TRBJ1-5	few	CSVGRLSNQPQHF	TGCAGCGTTGGCCGACTAAGCAATCAGCCCCAGCATTTT
TRBV29-1	.	TRBJ2-7	.	CSVRPRAEANYEQYF	TGCAGCGTGAGGCCGCGGGCAGAGGCGAACTACGAGCAGTACTTC
TRBV5-1	TRBD1	TRBJ2-3	.	CASATGELADTQYF	TGCGCCAGCGCTACAGGGGAACTCGCAGATACGCAGTATTTT
TRBV29-1	.	TRBJ2-7	few	CSVVDSSYEQYF	TGCAGCGTTGTCGACAGCTCCTACGAGCAGTACTTC